This record covers a single T cell receptor beta chain. This sample is drawn from a study of T cell changes during pregnancy in multiple sclerosis. Assay: immunoSEQ multiplex PCR; the TCRdb copy retains only in-frame clones and omits some. The sample lists tens of thousands of clones, 85% to 95% occurring once. The source material was CD4+ T cells from peripheral blood mononuclear cells, sampled in the third trimester of pregnancy. This sequence originates from a female donor with multiple sclerosis, enrolled in a pregnancy study.

The CDR3 reads CASSSNRDNYGYTF. The CDR3 nucleotides are TGTGCCAGCAGTTCTAACCGGGATAACTATGGCTACACCTTC. The chain links TRBV27 to TRBJ1-2; no definite D call. CDR3 length equals 14 residues. Germline CDR1 reads MNHEY; CDR2 reads SMNVEV (reference sequence). Trimming removed 4 bases at V and 1 base at J, with 10 bases between.